A single sample is the source of the 28 T cell receptor beta chains below, sequenced in a study of technical replicates of blood from a handful of donors. Profiling relied on immunoSEQ multiplex PCR, and the TCRdb table lists in-frame clones only, not all of them. The data hold tens of thousands of clones, with about 98% observed a single time. The sequencing input was T cells isolated from PBMCs. These receptors were obtained from a human donor in good health.

CDR3 sequence (DNA): TGTGCCAGCTCAACCCGACAGGTCCTAACTAACTATGGCTACACCTTC. Its protein is CASSTRQVLTNYGYTF. V usage is TRBV18 and J usage is TRBJ1-2, with D maybe TRBD1 (6 bases). Germline V gene data show CDR1 as KGHSH and CDR2 as LQKENI. The germline V and J ends were trimmed by 5 bases and 0 bases, with 16 bases remaining between them. The CDR3 loop spans 16 amino acids.

This clone was picked up one time. This CDR3 reads CSAQGGVDEQFF. CDR3 nucleotide sequence: TGCAGCGCCCAAGGGGGGGTCGATGAGCAGTTCTTC. The chain combines TRBV29-1 with TRBJ2-1; tentatively, D is TRBD2 (7 bases). The germline CDR1 and CDR2 sequences are SQVTM and ANQGSEA. Deletions cut 7 bases from V and 8 bases from J, with 15 bases between. CDR3 length: 12 residues.

This chain uses TRBV5-1 with TRBJ2-5; D is uncertain. The CDR3 loop spans 12 amino acids. The germline V gene has CDR1 SGHRS and CDR2 YFSETQ. The V end lost 0 bases, the J end lost 3 bases, and 3 bases lay between the germline ends. This CDR3 is CASSLVEETQYF. DNA for the CDR3: TGCGCCAGCAGCTTGGTAGAAGAGACCCAGTACTTC.

This chain links TRBV27 with TRBJ1-2; unclear D gene. The CDR3 is 15 amino acids. V was cut by 3 bases and J by 6 bases, with 17 bases left in between. Germline values: CDR1 MNHEY, CDR2 SMNVEV (reference sequence). CDR3 sequence reads: CASSFSGRASDGYTF. CDR3 in DNA: TGTGCCAGCAGTTTTTCGGGTCGAGCATCGGATGGCTACACCTTC.

V gene TRBV7-9 combines with J gene TRBJ2-1; 14 positions match TRBD2. The length of the CDR3 is 16 residues. CDR1 is SEHNR, CDR2 FQNEAQ, per germline (reference sequence). The junction had 3 bases not matched to a gene; V was cut back by 0 bases and J by 8 bases. The CDR3 here is CASSLAGTSGSYEQFF. CDR3 sequence (DNA): TGTGCCAGCAGCTTAGCAGGGACTAGCGGGAGCTATGAGCAGTTCTTC.

The rearrangement joins TRBV4-1 to TRBJ1-3, with D hard to call. Germline CDR1 reads MGHRA; CDR2 reads YSYEKL. The CDR3 is 15 amino acids. V gave up 0 bases and J gave up 8 bases, with 14 bases separating them. CDR3: CASSQDGLSRDTIYF. CDR3 DNA: TGCGCCAGCAGCCAAGATGGACTGTCGAGGGACACCATATATTTT.

V and J are TRBV19 and TRBJ2-4; 7 nucleotides agree with TRBD1. The J segment lost 1 base and the V segment lost 3 bases, leaving 6 bases of the junction unmatched. This CDR3 comprises 16 residues. Germline V CDR1 and CDR2: LNHDA, SQIVND (reference sequence). The CDR3 coding sequence is TGTGCCAGTAGTATTGGCGACAGGGTTGCCAAAAACATTCAGTACTTC. Encoded protein: CASSIGDRVAKNIQYF.

With regard to this clone: The junction does not match germline at one end; this may be a read error. J is TRBJ2-7 and V is TRBV6-1; D is unresolved. The CDR3 spans 13 residues. The germline gives CDR1 MNHNS, CDR2 SASEGT. CDR3 nucleotide sequence: TGTGCCAGCAGTGAACACATCGACGCCCCCACGGGCTTC. Its translation is CASSEHIDAPTGF.

J is TRBJ2-7 and V is TRBV11-3; D is possibly TRBD1 (6 bases). V was cut by 4 bases and J by 0 bases, with 16 bases left in between. The CDR3 totals 16 residues. CDR1 SGHNT and CDR2 YENEEA come from the germline V gene. CDR3 residues: CASSSTGFPSSYEQYF. The DNA for the CDR3 is TGTGCCAGCAGCTCTACAGGGTTCCCATCCTCCTACGAGCAGTACTTC.

The chain couples TRBV27 to TRBJ2-1; 7 nucleotides line up with TRBD2. V lost 4 bases to trimming and J lost 8 bases; unmatched junction nucleotides: 8. The CDR3 extends over 14 amino acids. CDR1 and CDR2 from the germline V gene are MNHEY and SMNVEV (reference sequence). The CDR3 DNA is TGTGCCAGCAGTTCTACCACTAGCGCGGATGAGCAGTTCTTC. Its protein is CASSSTTSADEQFF.

This chain links TRBV2 with TRBJ1-4; D not certain. In germline, CDR1 is SNHLY, CDR2 FYNNEI. There are 13 residues in the CDR3. Trimming removed 3 bases at V and 8 bases at J, with 10 bases between. CDR3 sequence: CASSERSQEKLFF. The CDR3 nucleotides read TGTGCCAGCAGTGAGAGGTCGCAAGAAAAACTGTTTTTT.

The V gene is TRBV5-1, the J gene TRBJ1-2; no definite D call. The CDR3 length is 13 residues. Trimming shortened V by 2 bases and J by 2 bases, and 7 bases separated the two germline ends. Germline CDR1 reads SGHRS; CDR2 reads YFSETQ. The CDR3 loop is CASSFAENYGYTF. CDR3 DNA: TGCGCCAGCAGCTTCGCGGAAAACTATGGCTACACCTTC.

The chain's CDR3 is CASRTGSNQPQHF. The CDR3 region has the DNA TGTGCCAGCAGAACAGGGAGCAATCAGCCCCAGCATTTT. The J gene is TRBJ1-5, the V gene TRBV27, with a tentative D call TRBD1 (6 bases). The CDR3 totals 13 residues. V was pared by 6 bases and J by 1 base, with 7 bases between. Germline loops: CDR1 MNHEY, CDR2 SMNVEV (reference sequence).

The V call is TRBV18, the J call TRBJ1-1; TRBD1 is a possible D gene (6 bases). CDR3 length: 13 residues. The germline V and J ends were trimmed by 6 bases and 5 bases, with 13 bases remaining between them. Germline V gene data show CDR1 as KGHSH and CDR2 as LQKENI. The CDR3 DNA reads TGTGCCAGCTCCCCTTTTGACAGGACTGAAGCTTTCTTT. It specifies CASSPFDRTEAFF.

This chain links TRBV10-2 with TRBJ2-5, with 7 bases matching TRBD2. The CDR3 loop spans 14 amino acids. From germline, CDR1 is WSHSY and CDR2 SAAADI. V dropped 4 bases and J dropped 5; count of bases not matched to a gene: 7. The CDR3 DNA sequence: TGCGCCAGCAGTGGGACTTGGGGGGGGGAGACCCAGTACTTC. It codes for CASSGTWGGETQYF.

This chain uses TRBV7-2 with TRBJ2-3; 10 nucleotides match TRBD2. The length of the CDR3 is 15 residues. Trimming took 3 bases from V and 4 from J; bases not matched to a gene: 4. Germline V gene data show CDR1 as SGHTA and CDR2 as FQGNSA. In nucleotides, the CDR3 is TGTGCCAGCAGCTTTCGTCTAGCGGGGGCAGATACGCAGTATTTT. Translated: CASSFRLAGADTQYF.

The CDR3: CASSFRPLGQGYYEQYF. CDR3 coding DNA: TGTGCCAGCAGCTTCCGTCCCCTGGGACAGGGATACTACGAGCAGTACTTC. This chain uses TRBV7-6 with TRBJ2-7; 9 bases agree with TRBD1. The CDR3 is 17 amino acids. With V trimmed by 3 bases and J by 3 bases, 12 bases remained unmatched. The germline gives CDR1 SGHVS, CDR2 FNYEAQ.

V usage is TRBV7-9 and J usage is TRBJ1-4; D call uncertain. V was pared by 1 base and J by 0 bases, with 6 bases between. The CDR3 is 15 residues long. Germline V gene lookup returns CDR1 SEHNR and CDR2 FQNEAQ (reference sequence). DNA of the CDR3: TGTGCCAGCAGCTTAGGACTGGCAACTAATGAAAAACTGTTTTTT. It codes for CASSLGLATNEKLFF.

The chain recombines TRBV5-6 with TRBJ1-2; 8 bases map to TRBD1. The germline V gene has CDR1 SGHDT and CDR2 YYEEEE. This CDR3 has 16 residues. The junction had 6 bases not matched to a gene; V was cut back by 1 base and J by 1 base. The chain's CDR3 is CASSLFGQGFNYGYTF. CDR3 bases: TGTGCCAGCAGCTTGTTCGGACAGGGATTTAACTATGGCTACACCTTC.

V and J are TRBV28 and TRBJ2-5, with D possibly being TRBD1 (5 bases). The CDR3 loop spans 12 amino acids. The V and J ends lost 2 bases and 5 bases respectively, with 6 bases between them. The V gene's germline CDR1 is MDHEN and CDR2 SYDVKM. The CDR3 reads CASSLRQETQYF. The DNA for the CDR3 is TGTGCCAGCAGTTTAAGACAGGAGACCCAGTACTTC.

The chain joins TRBV5-8 to TRBJ2-7, with D perhaps TRBD1 (5 bases). Looked up from germline, CDR1 is SGHTS and CDR2 is YDEGEE. The CDR3 loop spans 16 amino acids. Trimming shortened V by 1 base and J by 0 bases, and 14 bases separated the two germline ends. This CDR3 is CASSLIPDTSSYEQYF. As DNA, the CDR3 is TGTGCCAGCAGCTTGATTCCGGACACGAGCTCCTACGAGCAGTACTTC.

This chain uses TRBV2 with TRBJ1-3, with 9 bases that match TRBD1. This CDR3 has 16 residues. V lost 5 bases, J lost 2 bases, and 7 bases stayed unmatched. Germline assignment: CDR1 SNHLY and CDR2 FYNNEI. CDR3 sequence: CASSFAWTGAGNTIYF. CDR3 nucleotides: TGTGCCAGCAGTTTCGCTTGGACAGGGGCTGGAAACACCATATATTTT.

The chain employs TRBV5-1 and TRBJ1-2, with 9 bases lining up with TRBD1. Germline V gene data show CDR1 as SGHRS and CDR2 as YFSETQ. The length of the CDR3 is 13 residues. V gave up 5 bases and J gave up 8 bases; unmatched junction bases: 7. This chain's CDR3 is CASSLTGGEGYTF. CDR3 DNA: TGCGCCAGCAGTTTGACAGGGGGAGAGGGCTACACCTTC.

The chain links TRBV5-5 to TRBJ2-3, with TRBD2 identical over 12 bases. Germline V gives CDR1 SGHKS, CDR2 YYEKEE (reference sequence). V lost 1 base, J lost 5 bases, and 8 bases stayed unmatched. The CDR3 covers 17 residues. CDR3 amino acids: CASSLMPSGGALDTQYF. CDR3 sequence (DNA): TGTGCCAGCAGCTTGATGCCTAGCGGGGGGGCCTTAGATACGCAGTATTTT.

This clone was seen once. This chain joins TRBV29-1 and TRBJ1-1; weak D call: TRBD1 (5 bases). Trimming cost V 6 bases and J 1 base, with 12 bases left between them. The CDR3 is 13 residues long. Germline-derived CDR1 and CDR2 are SQVTM and ANQGSEA. The chain's CDR3 is CSVHRQGNTEAFF. CDR3 bases: TGCAGCGTCCACCGGCAGGGGAACACTGAAGCTTTCTTT.

The chain couples TRBV6-5 to TRBJ1-2, with TRBD1 matching over 8 bases. This CDR3 region has 15 residues. V lost 6 bases, J lost 5 bases, and 11 bases stayed unmatched. CDR1 is MNHEY, CDR2 SVGAGI, per germline. CDR3 nucleotide sequence: TGTGCCAGCAGCCACGGAGAGACAGGGGCTTATGGCTACACCTTC. Translated, it gives CASSHGETGAYGYTF.

This clone was observed once. The chain carries TRBV5-1 and TRBJ2-7; possibly TRBD1 for D (5 bases). Trimming cost V 0 bases and J 3 bases, with 7 bases left between them. The CDR3 sequence is 13 residues long. Germline V CDR1 and CDR2: SGHRS, YFSETQ. The CDR3, as DNA: TGCGCCAGCAGCTTGGTGACAGACTACGAGCAGTACTTC. Translation: CASSLVTDYEQYF.

V usage is TRBV27 and J usage is TRBJ2-7; TRBD2 might be the D (5 bases). Germline V gene lookup returns CDR1 MNHEY and CDR2 SMNVEV (reference sequence). The CDR3 loop spans 12 amino acids. With 5 bases removed from V and 9 bases from J, the gap between germline ends came to 14 bases. CDR3 region: CASSPPSGRQYF. The CDR3 DNA sequence: TGTGCCAGCAGTCCACCGTCGGGAAGGCAGTACTTC.